The clone carrying this T cell receptor beta chain was observed at least ten times. At one of its ends the junction is not consistent with the germline gene, which may arise from a read error. This record belongs to a study of blood T cell repertoires in COVID-19. TCRdb's table, derived via immunoSEQ multiplex PCR, lists solely in-frame clones and lacks some. The sample holds approximately 230,000 clones, less than 90% seen once. This TCR was recovered from a man younger than 40 with active or convalescent COVID-19. The specimen was peripheral blood.

The CDR3 loop reads CAWGSTGGCSF. The DNA of the CDR3 is TGTGCCTGGGGTTCGACAGGGGGGTGCTCATTC. The V and J genes are TRBV30 and TRBJ1-2, with 9 bases lining up with TRBD1. CDR1 and CDR2 from the germline V gene are GTSNPN and SVGIG (reference sequence). This CDR3 has 11 amino acids.